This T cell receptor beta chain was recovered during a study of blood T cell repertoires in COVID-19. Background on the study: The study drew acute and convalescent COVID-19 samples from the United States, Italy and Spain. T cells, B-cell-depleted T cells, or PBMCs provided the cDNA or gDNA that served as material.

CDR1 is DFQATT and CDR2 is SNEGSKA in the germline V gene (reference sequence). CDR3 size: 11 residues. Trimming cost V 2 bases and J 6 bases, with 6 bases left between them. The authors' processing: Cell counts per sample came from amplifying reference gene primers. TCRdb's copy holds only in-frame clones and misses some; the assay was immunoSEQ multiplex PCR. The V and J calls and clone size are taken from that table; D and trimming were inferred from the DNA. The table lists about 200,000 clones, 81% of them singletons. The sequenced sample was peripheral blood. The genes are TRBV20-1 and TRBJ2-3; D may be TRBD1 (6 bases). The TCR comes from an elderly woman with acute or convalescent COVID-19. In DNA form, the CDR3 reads TGCAGTGCTAGAACAGGGGATACGCAGTATTTT. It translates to CSARTGDTQYF.